This section outlines one TCR beta chain sequence together with its context. Its antigen is unidentified. The record originates from a study of OX40 agonist ivuxolimab in advanced cancers. Study-wide points: Compared with CD4+, CD8+ T cells on average had more expanded clones.

Assay: immunoSEQ multiplex PCR; the TCRdb copy retains only in-frame clones and omits some. The sample records 90,000 to 100,000 clones, about 91% being singletons. Patients were excluded for autoimmune disease history or systemic immunosuppression. Sequenced here: CD4+ or CD8+ T cells sorted from blood, sampled in a trial of the OX40 agonist ivuxolimab. The source of this sequence is an adult with an advanced solid tumor such as melanoma, head and neck, liver or kidney cancer.

CDR3 protein: CASSLIDGYGYTF. DNA for the CDR3: TGTGCCAGCAGCTTGATTGATGGCTATGGCTACACCTTC. This rearrangement joins TRBV5-6 to TRBJ1-2, with D hard to call. V lost 1 base to trimming and J lost 4 bases, with 8 bases between them. The CDR3 covers 13 residues. The germline V gene has CDR1 SGHDT and CDR2 YYEEEE.